This T cell receptor (beta chain) was captured in a study of control samples from healthy donors and cancer patients. Clones were sequenced by immunoSEQ multiplex PCR, and TCRdb holds only the in-frame ones, with some missing. The table has about 140,000 clones, roughly nine tenths seen once. Germline V gives CDR1 MDHEN, CDR2 SYDVKM. V was pared by 7 bases and J by 0 bases, with 10 bases between. The CDR3 consists of 14 residues. The receptor comes from a woman in her thirties in good health. The rearrangement joins TRBV28 to TRBJ2-1; the D is unclear. Input material: blood. Written as DNA, the CDR3 is TGTGCCAGCATCGACGGTAGCTCCTACAATGAGCAGTTCTTC. Translating gives CASIDGSSYNEQFF.